This TCR beta chain was captured by sequencing in a study of blood T cell repertoires in COVID-19. Only one count was recorded for this clone. V shed 6 bases and J shed 2 bases, with 10 bases lying between them. The CDR3 has 13 residues. Per the germline V gene, CDR1 is MDHEN and CDR2 is SYDVKM. Data came from immunoSEQ multiplex PCR; TCRdb stores just in-frame clones and leaves some out. The table includes about 190,000 clones, around four fifths detected once. Sample: peripheral blood. This chain uses TRBV28 with TRBJ2-5, with TRBD2 as a possible D gene (5 bases). The receptor's source is a woman in her 40s with acute or convalescent COVID-19. Written as DNA, the CDR3 is TGTGCCAGCAGCCCGAGCGGACAAGAGACCCAGTACTTC. Translated, it gives CASSPSGQETQYF.